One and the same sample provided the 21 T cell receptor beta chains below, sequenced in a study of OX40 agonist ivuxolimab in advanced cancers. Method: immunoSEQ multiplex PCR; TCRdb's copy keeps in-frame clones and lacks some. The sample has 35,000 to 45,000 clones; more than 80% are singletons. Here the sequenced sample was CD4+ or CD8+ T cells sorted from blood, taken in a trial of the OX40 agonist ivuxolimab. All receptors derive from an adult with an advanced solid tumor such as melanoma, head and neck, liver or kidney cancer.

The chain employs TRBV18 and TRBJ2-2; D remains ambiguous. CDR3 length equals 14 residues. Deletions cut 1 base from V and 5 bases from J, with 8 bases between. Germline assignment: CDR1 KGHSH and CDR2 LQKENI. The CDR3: CASSPREATGELFF. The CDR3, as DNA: TGTGCCAGCTCACCACGGGAAGCTACCGGGGAGCTGTTTTTT.

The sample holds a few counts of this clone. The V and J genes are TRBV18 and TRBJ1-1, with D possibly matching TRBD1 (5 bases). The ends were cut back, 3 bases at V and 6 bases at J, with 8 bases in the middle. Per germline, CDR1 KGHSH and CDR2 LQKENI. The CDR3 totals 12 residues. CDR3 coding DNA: TGTGCCAGCTCACCGGGACGTCCTGAAGCTTTCTTT. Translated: CASSPGRPEAFF.

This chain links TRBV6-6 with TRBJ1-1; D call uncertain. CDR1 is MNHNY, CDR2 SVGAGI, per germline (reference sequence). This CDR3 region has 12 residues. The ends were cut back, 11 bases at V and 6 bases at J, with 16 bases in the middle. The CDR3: CAGRDRFAEAFF. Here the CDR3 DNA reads TGTGCCGGACGCGACCGGTTTGCTGAAGCTTTCTTT.

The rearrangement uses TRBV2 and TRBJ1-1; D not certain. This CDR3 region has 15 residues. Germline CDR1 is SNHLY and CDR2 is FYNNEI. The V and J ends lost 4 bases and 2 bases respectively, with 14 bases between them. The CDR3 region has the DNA TGTGCCAGCAGTGCCCAGGTGATGAGAAACACTGAAGCTTTCTTT. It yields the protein CASSAQVMRNTEAFF.

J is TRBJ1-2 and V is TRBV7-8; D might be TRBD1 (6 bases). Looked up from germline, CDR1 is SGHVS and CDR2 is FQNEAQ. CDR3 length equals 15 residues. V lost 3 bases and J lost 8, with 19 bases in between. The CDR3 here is CASSLLDSSPSGYTF. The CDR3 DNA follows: TGTGCCAGCAGCTTGCTGGACAGTTCCCCTAGCGGCTACACCTTC.

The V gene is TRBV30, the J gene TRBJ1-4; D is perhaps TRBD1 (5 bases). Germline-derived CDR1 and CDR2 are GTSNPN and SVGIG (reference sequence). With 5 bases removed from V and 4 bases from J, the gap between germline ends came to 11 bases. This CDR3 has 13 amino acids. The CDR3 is CAWARAINEKLFF. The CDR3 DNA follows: TGTGCCTGGGCCAGGGCGATTAATGAAAAACTGTTTTTT.

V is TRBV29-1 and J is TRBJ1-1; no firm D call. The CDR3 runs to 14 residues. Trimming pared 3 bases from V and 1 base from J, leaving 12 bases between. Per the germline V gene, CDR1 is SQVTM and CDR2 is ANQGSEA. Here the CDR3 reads CSVERQATNTEAFF. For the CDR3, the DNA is TGCAGCGTTGAGCGGCAGGCCACGAACACTGAAGCTTTCTTT.

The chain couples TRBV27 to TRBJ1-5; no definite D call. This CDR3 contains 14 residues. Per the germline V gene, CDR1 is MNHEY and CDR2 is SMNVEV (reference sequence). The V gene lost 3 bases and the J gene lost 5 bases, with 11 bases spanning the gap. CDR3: CASSFREGDQPQHF. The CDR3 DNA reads TGTGCCAGCAGTTTTAGAGAGGGTGATCAGCCCCAGCATTTT.

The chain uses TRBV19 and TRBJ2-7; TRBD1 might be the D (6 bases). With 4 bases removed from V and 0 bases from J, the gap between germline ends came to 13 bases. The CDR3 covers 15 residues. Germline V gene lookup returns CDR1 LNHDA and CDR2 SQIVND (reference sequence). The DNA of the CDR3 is TGTGCCAGTAGTACGGGGACAATCCCCTCCTACGAGCAGTACTTC. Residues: CASSTGTIPSYEQYF.

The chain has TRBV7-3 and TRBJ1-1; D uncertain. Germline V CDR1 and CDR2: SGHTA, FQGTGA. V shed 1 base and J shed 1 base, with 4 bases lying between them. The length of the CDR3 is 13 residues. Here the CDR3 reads CASSLSRNTEAFF. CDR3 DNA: TGTGCCAGCAGCTTAAGTAGGAACACTGAAGCTTTCTTT.

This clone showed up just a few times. The CDR3 sequence is CASRDSVNQPQHF. The CDR3 DNA is TGTGCCAGCAGAGACAGCGTCAATCAGCCCCAGCATTTT. V gene TRBV2 combines with J gene TRBJ1-5; the D gene is possibly TRBD1 (5 bases). CDR3 size: 13 residues. The V gene's germline CDR1 is SNHLY and CDR2 FYNNEI. Between the trimmed V and J ends, which lost 6 bases and 3 bases, there was a span of 9 bases. Together with reference TRBV2 and TRBJ1-5, the CDR3 gives the full variable domain: EPEVTQTPSHQVTQMGQEVILRCVPISNHLYFYWYRQILGQKVEFLVSFYNNEISEKSEIFDDQFSVERPDGSNFTLKIRSTKLEDSAMYFCASRDSVNQPQHFGDGTRLSIL.

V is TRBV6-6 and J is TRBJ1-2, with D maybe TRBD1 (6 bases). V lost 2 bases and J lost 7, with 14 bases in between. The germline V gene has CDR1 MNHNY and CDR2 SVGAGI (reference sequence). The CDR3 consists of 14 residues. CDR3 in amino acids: CASSYVQGSAGYTF. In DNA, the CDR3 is TGTGCCAGCAGTTACGTACAGGGAAGCGCTGGCTACACCTTC.

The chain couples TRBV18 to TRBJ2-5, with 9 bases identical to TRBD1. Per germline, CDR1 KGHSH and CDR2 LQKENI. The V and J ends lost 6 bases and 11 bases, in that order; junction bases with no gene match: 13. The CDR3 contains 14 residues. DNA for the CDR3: TGTGCCAGCTCCCCGGGACAGGGCATGGGGGAGCAGTACTTC. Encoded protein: CASSPGQGMGEQYF.

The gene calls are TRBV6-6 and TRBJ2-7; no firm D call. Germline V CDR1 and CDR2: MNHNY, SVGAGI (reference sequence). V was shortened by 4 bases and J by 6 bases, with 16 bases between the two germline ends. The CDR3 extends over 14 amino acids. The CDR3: CASSSSPFAGEQYF. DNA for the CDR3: TGTGCCAGCAGTTCCAGCCCCTTCGCCGGCGAGCAGTACTTC.

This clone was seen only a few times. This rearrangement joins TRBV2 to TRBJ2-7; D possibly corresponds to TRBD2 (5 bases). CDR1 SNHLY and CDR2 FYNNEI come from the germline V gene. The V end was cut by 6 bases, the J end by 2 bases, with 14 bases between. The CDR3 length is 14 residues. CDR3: CASRMEDGPYEQYF. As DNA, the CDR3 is TGTGCCAGCAGAATGGAGGACGGACCCTACGAGCAGTACTTC.

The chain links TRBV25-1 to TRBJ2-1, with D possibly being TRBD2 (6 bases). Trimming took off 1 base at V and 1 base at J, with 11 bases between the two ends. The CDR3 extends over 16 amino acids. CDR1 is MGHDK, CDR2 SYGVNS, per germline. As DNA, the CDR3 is TGTGCCAGCAGTGAATCGGGGGTAGTGTCCTACAATGAGCAGTTCTTC. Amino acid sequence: CASSESGVVSYNEQFF. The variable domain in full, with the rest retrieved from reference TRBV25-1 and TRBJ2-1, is EADIYQTPRYLVIGTGKKITLECSQTMGHDKMYWYQQDPGMELHLIHYSYGVNSTEKGDLSSESTVSRIRTEHFPLTLESARPSHTSQYLCASSESGVVSYNEQFFGPGTRLTVL.

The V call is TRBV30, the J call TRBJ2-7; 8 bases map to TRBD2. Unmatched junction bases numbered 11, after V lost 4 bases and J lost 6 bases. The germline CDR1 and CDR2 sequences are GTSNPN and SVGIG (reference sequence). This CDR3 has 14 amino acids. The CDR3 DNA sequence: TGTGCCTGGATAGGGCGAGCGGGAGTTTCCGAGCAGTACTTC. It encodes CAWIGRAGVSEQYF.

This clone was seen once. The chain's CDR3 is CASSIASGPGANVLTF. CDR3 DNA: TGTGCCAGCAGCATCGCCTCGGGACCCGGGGCCAACGTCCTGACTTTC. V usage is TRBV7-2 and J usage is TRBJ2-6; the D call may be TRBD1 or TRBD2 (5 bases each). V was shortened by 5 bases and J by 4 bases, with 15 bases between the two germline ends. Per germline, CDR1 SGHTA and CDR2 FQGNSA. This CDR3 has 16 residues.

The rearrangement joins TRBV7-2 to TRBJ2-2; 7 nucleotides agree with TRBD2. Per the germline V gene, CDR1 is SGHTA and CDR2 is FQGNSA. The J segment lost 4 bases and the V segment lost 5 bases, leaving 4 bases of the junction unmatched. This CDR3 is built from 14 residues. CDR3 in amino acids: CASSITSATGELFF. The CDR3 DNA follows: TGTGCCAGCAGCATCACTAGCGCCACCGGGGAGCTGTTTTTT. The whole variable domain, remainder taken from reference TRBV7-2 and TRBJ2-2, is GAGVSQSPSNKVTEKGKDVELRCDPISGHTALYWYRQSLGQGLEFLIYFQGNSAPDKSGLPSDRFSAERTGGSVSTLTIQRTQQEDSAVYLCASSITSATGELFFGEGSRLTVL.

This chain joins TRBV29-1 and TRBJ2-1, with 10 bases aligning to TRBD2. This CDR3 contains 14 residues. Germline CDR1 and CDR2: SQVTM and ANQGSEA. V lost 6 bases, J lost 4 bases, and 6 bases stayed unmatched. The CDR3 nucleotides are TGCAGCGTCTCCATAGCGGGGGGATACAATGAGCAGTTCTTC. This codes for CSVSIAGGYNEQFF.

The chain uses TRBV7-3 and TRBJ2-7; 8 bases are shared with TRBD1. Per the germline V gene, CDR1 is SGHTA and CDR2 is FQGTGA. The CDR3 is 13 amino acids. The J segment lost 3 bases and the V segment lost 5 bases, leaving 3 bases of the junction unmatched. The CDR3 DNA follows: TGTGCCAGCAGCCTCGGGACAGGCTACGAGCAGTACTTC. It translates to CASSLGTGYEQYF.